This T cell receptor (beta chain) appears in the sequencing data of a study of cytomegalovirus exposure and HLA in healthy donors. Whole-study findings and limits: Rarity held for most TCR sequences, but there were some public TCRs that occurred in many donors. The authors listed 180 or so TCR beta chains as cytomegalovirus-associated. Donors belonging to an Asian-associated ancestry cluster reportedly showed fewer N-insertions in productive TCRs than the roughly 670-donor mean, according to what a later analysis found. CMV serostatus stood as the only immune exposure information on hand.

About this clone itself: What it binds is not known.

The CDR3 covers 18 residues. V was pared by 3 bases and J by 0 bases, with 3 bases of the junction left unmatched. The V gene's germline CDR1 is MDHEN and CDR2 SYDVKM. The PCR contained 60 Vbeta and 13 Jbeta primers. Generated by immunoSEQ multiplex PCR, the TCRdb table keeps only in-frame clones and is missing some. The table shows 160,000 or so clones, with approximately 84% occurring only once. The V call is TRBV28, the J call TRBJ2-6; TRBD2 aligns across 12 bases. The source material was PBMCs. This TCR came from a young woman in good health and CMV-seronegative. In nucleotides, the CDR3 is TGTGCCAGCAGTTTTTCTAGCGGGGGGGCCTCTGGGGCCAACGTCCTGACTTTC. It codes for CASSFSSGGASGANVLTF.